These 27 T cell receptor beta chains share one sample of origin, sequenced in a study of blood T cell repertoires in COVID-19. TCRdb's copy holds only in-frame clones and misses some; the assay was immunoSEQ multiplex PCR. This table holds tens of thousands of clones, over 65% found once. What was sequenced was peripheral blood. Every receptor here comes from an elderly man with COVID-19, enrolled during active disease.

The CDR3 nucleotides are TGTGCCAGCAGCTTAGCAGGGACACCCCAAGAGACCCAGTACTTC. Its protein is CASSLAGTPQETQYF. This sequence joins TRBV7-9 and TRBJ2-5, with a weak D call TRBD1 (6 bases). The germline CDR1 and CDR2 sequences are SEHNR and FQNEAQ (reference sequence). V lost 0 bases to trimming and J lost 1 base, with 9 bases between them. This CDR3 comprises 15 residues. The whole variable domain, filled in from reference TRBV7-9 and TRBJ2-5, reads DTGVSQNPRHKITKRGQNVTFRCDPISEHNRLYWYRQTLGQGPEFLTYFQNEAQLEKSRLLSDRFSAERPKGSFSTLEIQRTEQGDSAMYLCASSLAGTPQETQYFGPGTRLLVL.

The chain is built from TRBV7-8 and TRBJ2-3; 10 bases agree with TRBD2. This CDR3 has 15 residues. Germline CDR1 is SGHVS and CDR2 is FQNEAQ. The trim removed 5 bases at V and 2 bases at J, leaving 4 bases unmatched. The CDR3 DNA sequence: TGTGCCAGCAGCCCTAGCGGGGGCGTCACAGATACGCAGTATTTT. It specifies CASSPSGGVTDTQYF.

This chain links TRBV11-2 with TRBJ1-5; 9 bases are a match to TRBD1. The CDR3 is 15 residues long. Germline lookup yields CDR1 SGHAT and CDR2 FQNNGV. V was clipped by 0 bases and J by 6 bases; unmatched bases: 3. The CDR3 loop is CASSLDSTGGQPQHF. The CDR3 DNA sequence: TGTGCCAGCAGCTTAGATTCGACAGGGGGTCAGCCCCAGCATTTT.

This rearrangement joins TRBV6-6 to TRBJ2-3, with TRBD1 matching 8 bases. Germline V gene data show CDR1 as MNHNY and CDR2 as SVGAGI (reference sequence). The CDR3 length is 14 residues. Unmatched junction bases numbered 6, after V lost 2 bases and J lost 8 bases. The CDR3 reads CASSYPDRGTTQYF. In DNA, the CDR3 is TGTGCCAGCAGTTACCCCGACAGGGGCACTACGCAGTATTTT.

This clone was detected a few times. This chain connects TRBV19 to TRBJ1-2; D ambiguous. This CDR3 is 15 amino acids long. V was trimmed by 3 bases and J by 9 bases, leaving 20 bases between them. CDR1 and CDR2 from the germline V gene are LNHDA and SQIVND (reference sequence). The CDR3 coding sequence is TGTGCCAGTAGTATTTGGTCAGCGGGCGCATGGAGCTACACCTTC. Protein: CASSIWSAGAWSYTF.

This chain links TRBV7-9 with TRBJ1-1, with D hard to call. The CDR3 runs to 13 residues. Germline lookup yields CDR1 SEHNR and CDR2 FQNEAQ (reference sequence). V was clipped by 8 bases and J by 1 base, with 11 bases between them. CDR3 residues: CASEELQNTEAFF. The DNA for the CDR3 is TGTGCCAGCGAGGAACTGCAGAACACTGAAGCTTTCTTT.

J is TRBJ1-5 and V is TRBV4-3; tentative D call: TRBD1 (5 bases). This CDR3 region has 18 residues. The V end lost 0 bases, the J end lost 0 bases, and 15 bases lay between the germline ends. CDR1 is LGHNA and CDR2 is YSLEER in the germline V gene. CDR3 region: CASSQDGGGSDSNQPQHF. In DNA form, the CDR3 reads TGCGCCAGCAGCCAAGATGGGGGGGGGTCGGATAGCAATCAGCCCCAGCATTTT.

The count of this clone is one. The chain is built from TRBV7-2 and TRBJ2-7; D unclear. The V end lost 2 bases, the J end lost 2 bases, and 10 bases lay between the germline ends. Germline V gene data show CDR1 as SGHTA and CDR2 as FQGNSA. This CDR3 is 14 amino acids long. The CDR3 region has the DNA TGTGCCAGCAGCTTATTTGATGGAGCCTACGAGCAGTACGTC. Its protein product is CASSLFDGAYEQYV.

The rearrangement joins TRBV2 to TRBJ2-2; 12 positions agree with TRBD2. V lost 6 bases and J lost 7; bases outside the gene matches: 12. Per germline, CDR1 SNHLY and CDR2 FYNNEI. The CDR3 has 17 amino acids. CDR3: CASRPGLAGRLGGELFF. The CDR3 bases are TGTGCCAGCAGGCCCGGACTAGCGGGGCGGTTGGGCGGGGAGCTGTTTTTT.

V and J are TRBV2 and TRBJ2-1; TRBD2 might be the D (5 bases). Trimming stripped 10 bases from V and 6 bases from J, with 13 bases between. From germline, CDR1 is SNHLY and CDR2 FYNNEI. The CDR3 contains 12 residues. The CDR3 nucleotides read TGTGCCACGGGGATAGCGCGCAATGAGCAGTTCTTC. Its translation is CATGIARNEQFF. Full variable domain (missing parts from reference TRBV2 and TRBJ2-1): EPEVTQTPSHQVTQMGQEVILRCVPISNHLYFYWYRQILGQKVEFLVSFYNNEISEKSEIFDDQFSVERPDGSNFTLKIRSTKLEDSAMYFCATGIARNEQFFGPGTRLTVL.

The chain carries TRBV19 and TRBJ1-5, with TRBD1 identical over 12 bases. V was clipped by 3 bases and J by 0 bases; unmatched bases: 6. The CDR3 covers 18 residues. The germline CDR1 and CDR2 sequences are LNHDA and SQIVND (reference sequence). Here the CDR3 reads CASSMSGQGAYSNQPQHF. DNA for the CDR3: TGTGCCAGTAGTATGTCGGGACAGGGGGCTTATAGCAATCAGCCCCAGCATTTT.

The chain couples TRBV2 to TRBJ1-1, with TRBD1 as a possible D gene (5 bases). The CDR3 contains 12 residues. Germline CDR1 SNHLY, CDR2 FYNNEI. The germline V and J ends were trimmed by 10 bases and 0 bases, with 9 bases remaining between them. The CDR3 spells CATRGMNTEAFF. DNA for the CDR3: TGTGCCACCCGGGGGATGAACACTGAAGCTTTCTTT.

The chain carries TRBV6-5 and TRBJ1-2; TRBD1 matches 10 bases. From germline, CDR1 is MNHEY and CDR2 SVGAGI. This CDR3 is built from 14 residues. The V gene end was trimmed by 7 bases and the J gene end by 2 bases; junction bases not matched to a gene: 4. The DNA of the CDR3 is TGTGCCAGCACCCCGGGACAGGGGAACTATGGCTACACCTTC. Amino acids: CASTPGQGNYGYTF.

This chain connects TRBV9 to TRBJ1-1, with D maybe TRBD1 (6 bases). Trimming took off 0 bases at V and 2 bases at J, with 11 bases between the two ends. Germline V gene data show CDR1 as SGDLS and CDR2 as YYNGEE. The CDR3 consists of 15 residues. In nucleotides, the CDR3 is TGTGCCAGCAGCGTAGGGGACACCGGAAACACTGAAGCTTTCTTT. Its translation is CASSVGDTGNTEAFF.

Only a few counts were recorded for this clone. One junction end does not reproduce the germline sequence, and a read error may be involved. The CDR3 region has the DNA TGTGCCAGCAGGTTGGACAGCGGACTCTATGGCTACACCTTC. The encoded protein is CASRLDSGLYGYTF. The chain carries TRBV5-5 and TRBJ1-2, with D perhaps matching TRBD1 (6 bases). The germline CDR1 and CDR2 sequences are SGHKS and YYEKEE (reference sequence). The CDR3 loop spans 14 amino acids.

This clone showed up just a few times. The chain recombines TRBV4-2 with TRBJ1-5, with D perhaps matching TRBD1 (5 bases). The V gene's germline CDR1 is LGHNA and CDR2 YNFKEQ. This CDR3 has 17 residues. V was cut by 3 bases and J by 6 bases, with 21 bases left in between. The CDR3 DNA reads TGTGCCAGCAGCCAGCGTAGCGGGACCCAGAACGGTCAGCCCCAGCATTTT. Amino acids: CASSQRSGTQNGQPQHF.

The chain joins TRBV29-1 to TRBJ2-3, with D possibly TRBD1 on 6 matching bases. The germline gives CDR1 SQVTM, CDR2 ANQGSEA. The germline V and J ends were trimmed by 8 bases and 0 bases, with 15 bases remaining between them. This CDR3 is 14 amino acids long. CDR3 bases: TGCAGCTTGAACAGGGAGTTTAGCACAGATACGCAGTATTTT. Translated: CSLNREFSTDTQYF.

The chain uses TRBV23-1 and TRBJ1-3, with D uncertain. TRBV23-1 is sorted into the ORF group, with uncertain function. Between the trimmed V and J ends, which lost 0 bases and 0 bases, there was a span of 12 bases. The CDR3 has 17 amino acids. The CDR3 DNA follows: TGCGCCAGCAGTCAATCTAGAAGAGGAGTCTCTGGAAACACCATATATTTT. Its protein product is CASSQSRRGVSGNTIYF.

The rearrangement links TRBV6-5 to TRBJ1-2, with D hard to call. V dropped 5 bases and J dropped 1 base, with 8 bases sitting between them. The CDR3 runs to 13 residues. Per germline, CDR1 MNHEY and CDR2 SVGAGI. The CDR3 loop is CASSRGVNYGYTF. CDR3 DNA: TGTGCCAGCAGTCGAGGAGTTAACTATGGCTACACCTTC.

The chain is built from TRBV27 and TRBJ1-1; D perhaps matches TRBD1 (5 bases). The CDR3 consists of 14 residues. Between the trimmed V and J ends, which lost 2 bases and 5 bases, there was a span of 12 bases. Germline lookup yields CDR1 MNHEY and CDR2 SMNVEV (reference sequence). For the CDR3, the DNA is TGTGCCAGCAGTTTACAGGGTAAAGTAACTGAAGCTTTCTTT. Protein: CASSLQGKVTEAFF.

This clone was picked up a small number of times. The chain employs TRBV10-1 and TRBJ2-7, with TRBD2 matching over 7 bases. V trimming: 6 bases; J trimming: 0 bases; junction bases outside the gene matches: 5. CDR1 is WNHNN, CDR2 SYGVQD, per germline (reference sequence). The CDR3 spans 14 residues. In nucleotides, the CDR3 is TGCGCCAGCAGAGGGCTAGCGGCCTCCTACGAGCAGTACGTC. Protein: CASRGLAASYEQYV.

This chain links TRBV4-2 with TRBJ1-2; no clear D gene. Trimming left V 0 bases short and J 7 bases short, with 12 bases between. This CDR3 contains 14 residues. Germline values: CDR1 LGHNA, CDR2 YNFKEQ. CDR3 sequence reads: CASSQEELIGGYTF. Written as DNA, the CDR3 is TGTGCCAGCAGCCAAGAGGAGCTTATAGGTGGCTACACCTTC.

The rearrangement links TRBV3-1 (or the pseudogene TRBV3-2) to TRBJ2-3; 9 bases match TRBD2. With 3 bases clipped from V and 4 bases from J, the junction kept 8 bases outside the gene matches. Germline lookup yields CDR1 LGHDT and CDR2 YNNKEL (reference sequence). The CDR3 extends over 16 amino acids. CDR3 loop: CASSQTSGHLADTQYF. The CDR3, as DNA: TGTGCCAGCAGCCAGACTAGCGGCCACTTAGCAGATACGCAGTATTTT.

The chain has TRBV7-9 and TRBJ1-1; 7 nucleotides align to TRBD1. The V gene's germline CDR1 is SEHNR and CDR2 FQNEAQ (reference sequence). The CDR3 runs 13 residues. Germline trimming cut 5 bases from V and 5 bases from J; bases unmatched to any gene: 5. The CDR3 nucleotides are TGTGCCAGCAGCCAACAGGGGAGGACTGAAGCTTTCTTT. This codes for CASSQQGRTEAFF.

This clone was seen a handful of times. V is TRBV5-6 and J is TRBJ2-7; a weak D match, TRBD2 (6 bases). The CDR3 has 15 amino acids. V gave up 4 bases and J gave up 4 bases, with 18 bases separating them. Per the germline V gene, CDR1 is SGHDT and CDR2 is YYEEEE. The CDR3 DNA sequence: TGTGCCAGCAGCCCGGAGGAGGGAATAAAGTACGAGCAGTACTTC. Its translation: CASSPEEGIKYEQYF.

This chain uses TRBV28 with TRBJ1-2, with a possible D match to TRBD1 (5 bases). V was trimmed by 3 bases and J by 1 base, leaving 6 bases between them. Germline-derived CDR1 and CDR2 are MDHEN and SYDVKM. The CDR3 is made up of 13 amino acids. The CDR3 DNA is TGTGCCAGCAGTTTGGGGGGTAACTATGGCTACACCTTC. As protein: CASSLGGNYGYTF.

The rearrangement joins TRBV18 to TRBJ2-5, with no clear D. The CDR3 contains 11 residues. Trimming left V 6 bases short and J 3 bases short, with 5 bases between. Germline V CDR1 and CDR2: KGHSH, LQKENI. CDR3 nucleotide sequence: TGTGCCAGCTCCACGGAAGAGACCCAGTACTTC. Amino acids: CASSTEETQYF.